What follows are 5 T cell receptor beta chains derived from one specimen sequenced in a study of blood T cell repertoires in COVID-19. Sequencing used immunoSEQ multiplex PCR; TCRdb keeps in-frame clones, though not all of them. This table has around 140,000 clones, 65% to 85% appearing once. Sequenced material: peripheral blood. All receptors derive from a man aged 25-40 years with COVID-19, enrolled during active disease.

The chain joins TRBV5-4 to TRBJ2-5; maybe TRBD2 (8 bases). CDR1 and CDR2 from the germline V gene are SGHNT and YYREEE (reference sequence). The V end lost 9 bases, the J end lost 5 bases, and 23 bases lay between the germline ends. The CDR3 length is 15 residues. The CDR3 sequence is CAIGGSGSSGETQYF. The CDR3 DNA follows: TGTGCCATAGGGGGCAGCGGGAGCTCGGGGGAGACCCAGTACTTC.

The V call is TRBV2, the J call TRBJ2-2; 8 bases match TRBD1. The CDR3 spans 14 residues. Germline V lookup: CDR1 SNHLY, CDR2 FYNNEI. With V trimmed by 2 bases and J by 4 bases, 0 bases remained unmatched. This CDR3 is CASSEQGATGELFF. CDR3 nucleotides: TGTGCCAGCAGTGAACAGGGGGCCACCGGGGAGCTGTTTTTT.

This sequence joins TRBV5-6 and TRBJ2-7; the match to TRBD1 covers 9 bases. Germline values: CDR1 SGHDT, CDR2 YYEEEE. This CDR3 has 15 residues. Unmatched junction bases numbered 13, after V lost 3 bases and J lost 9 bases. This CDR3 reads CASSSFGGQGPPQYF. The CDR3 DNA reads TGTGCCAGCAGCTCGTTTGGGGGACAGGGCCCCCCGCAGTACTTC.

This chain connects TRBV30 to TRBJ2-7; 7 nucleotides agree with TRBD2. Germline-derived CDR1 and CDR2 are GTSNPN and SVGIG (reference sequence). This CDR3 has 14 residues. After removal of 2 bases from V and 7 bases from J, the junction contained 11 bases not matched to a gene. This CDR3 is CAWSSGNPEGEQYF. CDR3 nucleotide sequence: TGTGCCTGGAGTAGCGGGAACCCCGAAGGGGAGCAGTACTTC. Using reference TRBV30 and TRBJ2-7 for the parts outside the CDR3, the full variable domain is SQTIHQWPATLVQPVGSPLSLECTVEGTSNPNLYWYRQAAGRGLQLLFYSVGIGQISSEVPQNLSASRPQDRQFILSSKKLLLSDSGFYLCAWSSGNPEGEQYFGPGTRLTVT.

The genes are TRBV7-9 and TRBJ1-2, with TRBD1 identical over 12 bases. This CDR3 has 16 residues. J was trimmed by 7 bases and V by 5 bases; bases with no gene match: 11. CDR1 and CDR2 (germline): SEHNR, FQNEAQ (reference sequence). The CDR3 nucleotides read TGTGCCAGCAGCCGTATCCAGGGACAGGGGGCATCTGGCTACACCTTC. Translation gives CASSRIQGQGASGYTF.